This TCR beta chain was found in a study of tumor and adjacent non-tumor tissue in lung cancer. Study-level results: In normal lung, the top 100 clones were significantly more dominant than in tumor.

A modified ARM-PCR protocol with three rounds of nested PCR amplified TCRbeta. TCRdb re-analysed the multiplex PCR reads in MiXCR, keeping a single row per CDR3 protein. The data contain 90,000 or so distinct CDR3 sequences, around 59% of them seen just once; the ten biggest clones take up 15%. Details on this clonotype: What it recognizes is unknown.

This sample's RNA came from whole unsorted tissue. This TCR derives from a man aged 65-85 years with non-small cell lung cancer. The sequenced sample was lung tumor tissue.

The CDR3 coding sequence is TGCGCCAGCGGAGACGAGGTGGCCAAAAACATTCAGTACTTC. It translates to CASGDEVAKNIQYF. The gene calls are TRBV5-1 and TRBJ2-4; D remains unclear. Germline V gene lookup returns CDR1 SGHRS and CDR2 YFSETQ. The CDR3 totals 14 residues. V was shortened by 7 bases and J by 1 base, with 12 bases between the two germline ends.